Listed here are 12 T cell receptor beta chains from one sample, sequenced in a study of cytomegalovirus exposure and HLA in healthy donors. With 60 Vbeta and 13 Jbeta primers, the PCR was carried out. Only in-frame clones appear in the TCRdb table, and some are missing; sequencing was by immunoSEQ multiplex PCR. Of 150,000 or so clones listed, about 74% were seen once; the top ten hold about 3%. Sequenced sample: PBMCs. These TCRs come from a male donor in good health and CMV-seronegative.

This chain links TRBV13 with TRBJ1-6; D is perhaps TRBD1 (6 bases). Germline CDR1 PRHDT, CDR2 FYEKMQ (reference sequence). This CDR3 contains 17 residues. Trimming cost V 6 bases and J 7 bases, with 22 bases left between them. CDR3 sequence: CASSLYGQRQGNSPLHF. The CDR3, as DNA: TGTGCCAGCAGTCTCTATGGACAGCGCCAAGGGAATTCACCCCTCCACTTT.

The genes are TRBV18 and TRBJ1-6; TRBD1 agrees at 8 bases. The CDR3 loop spans 19 amino acids. The V segment lost 6 bases and the J segment 7 bases; nucleotides outside the gene matches: 20. Per the germline V gene, CDR1 is KGHSH and CDR2 is LQKENI. The CDR3 region is CASSSMPRGHVSGNSPLHF. CDR3 nucleotide sequence: TGTGCCAGCTCCTCAATGCCCAGGGGGCACGTATCAGGGAATTCACCCCTCCACTTT. The whole variable domain, remainder taken from reference TRBV18 and TRBJ1-6, is NAGVMQNPRHLVRRRGQEARLRCSPMKGHSHVYWYRQLPEEGLKFMVYLQKENIIDESGMPKERFSAEFPKEGPSILRIQQVVRGDSAAYFCASSSMPRGHVSGNSPLHFGNGTRLTVT.

The chain uses TRBV12-5 and TRBJ1-1; 7 bases match TRBD1. Germline CDR1 is LGHNT and CDR2 is FRNRAP. CDR3 length equals 15 residues. V shed 1 base, J shed 5 bases, and the junction held 7 bases outside the gene matches. The CDR3 loop is CASGLGGQARTEAFF. As DNA, the CDR3 is TGTGCTAGTGGTTTGGGCGGACAGGCGAGAACTGAAGCTTTCTTT.

V and J are TRBV5-1 and TRBJ1-1; D might be TRBD1 (6 bases). Per the germline V gene, CDR1 is SGHRS and CDR2 is YFSETQ. Trimming stripped 1 base from V and 1 base from J, with 11 bases between. CDR3 size: 15 residues. CDR3 sequence (DNA): TGCGCCAGCAGCTTGCAGGGGCCGGGGAACACTGAAGCTTTCTTT. This encodes CASSLQGPGNTEAFF.

The chain carries TRBV9 and TRBJ1-5; 8 bases fit TRBD1. CDR1 is SGDLS, CDR2 YYNGEE, per germline. V lost 1 base, J lost 4 bases, and 4 bases stayed unmatched. The CDR3 consists of 15 residues. In nucleotides, the CDR3 is TGTGCCAGCAGCGTAAGCGGACAGGGTAATCAGCCCCAGCATTTT. Protein sequence: CASSVSGQGNQPQHF.

This clone has only a few counts. The chain recombines TRBV4-3 with TRBJ2-2; 13 nucleotides agree with TRBD2. There are 17 residues in the CDR3. The V gene end was trimmed by 4 bases and the J gene end by 7 bases; junction bases not matched to a gene: 9. Per the germline V gene, CDR1 is LGHNA and CDR2 is YSLEER. CDR3 loop: CASSRELAGGFIGELFF. In DNA form, the CDR3 reads TGCGCCAGCAGCCGAGAACTAGCGGGAGGGTTTATCGGGGAGCTGTTTTTT.

The V and J genes are TRBV11-3 and TRBJ2-1; D gene uncertain. From germline, CDR1 is SGHNT and CDR2 YENEEA. CDR3 size: 15 residues. Trimming cost V 4 bases and J 0 bases, with 10 bases left between them. The CDR3 region is CASSSSGSSYNEQFF. Written as DNA, the CDR3 is TGTGCCAGCAGCTCCTCCGGGTCCTCCTACAATGAGCAGTTCTTC.

As regards this clone: Other DNA sequences in this sample translate to the same CDR3. V usage is TRBV9 and J usage is TRBJ2-7; 8 nucleotides align to TRBD1. V lost 0 bases, J lost 4 bases, and 3 bases stayed unmatched. Per germline, CDR1 SGDLS and CDR2 YYNGEE. The length of the CDR3 is 14 residues. The CDR3 DNA sequence: TGTGCCAGCAGCGTAGCAGGACAGGGTTACGAGCAGTACTTC. It translates to CASSVAGQGYEQYF.

DNA of the CDR3: TGCGCCAGCCGAACCCGGACAGGGGCAACCGAAGCTTTCTTT. It encodes CASRTRTGATEAFF. The chain combines TRBV5-1 with TRBJ1-1, with TRBD1 identical over 9 bases. J lost 8 bases, V lost 7 bases, and 12 bases had no gene match. This CDR3 spans 14 amino acids. The germline V gene has CDR1 SGHRS and CDR2 YFSETQ.

Turning to this clone: Sequence at one end of the junction differs from germline and may be a read error. This chain connects TRBV7-9 to TRBJ1-2; 9 nucleotides match TRBD1. Per the germline V gene, CDR1 is SEHNR and CDR2 is FQNEAQ (reference sequence). This CDR3 is built from 15 residues. The CDR3 nucleotides are TGTTCCAGCAGCTTAGCGACGGGACAGGGTAATGGCTACACCTTC. Its translation: CSSSLATGQGNGYTF. Full variable domain (remainder filled in from reference TRBV7-9 and TRBJ1-2): DTGVSQNPRHKITKRGQNVTFRCDPISEHNRLYWYRQTLGQGPEFLTYFQNEAQLEKSRLLSDRFSAERPKGSFSTLEIQRTEQGDSAMYLCSSSLATGQGNGYTFGSGTRLTVV.

This clone was observed once. V gene TRBV4-1 combines with J gene TRBJ2-7, with a possible D match to TRBD1 (6 bases). This CDR3 is built from 15 residues. Deletions cut 2 bases from V and 2 bases from J, with 13 bases between. CDR1 is MGHRA, CDR2 YSYEKL, per germline. The CDR3 DNA reads TGCGCCAGCAGCCAAACTACAGGGTCCGCCTACGAGCAGTACTTC. Its translation: CASSQTTGSAYEQYF.

The V gene is TRBV5-4, the J gene TRBJ1-2, with 9 nucleotides matching TRBD1. The CDR3 contains 14 residues. The V and J ends lost 4 bases and 6 bases, in that order; junction bases with no gene match: 7. Germline V gives CDR1 SGHNT, CDR2 YYREEE (reference sequence). The CDR3 reads CASSGGQGWDGYTF. For the CDR3, the DNA is TGTGCCAGCAGCGGGGGACAGGGTTGGGATGGCTACACCTTC.